This T cell receptor (beta chain) appears in the sequencing data of a study of blood T cell repertoires in COVID-19 (dated by TCRdb to the early 2020s). Looking at the study overall: The collaborator samples originated in the United States, Italy and Spain and spanned the acute and convalescent phases of COVID-19. The material from the prospective study consisted of cDNA or gDNA derived from T cells, B-cell-depleted T cells, or PBMCs. A de-identified subject ID, COVID-19 status, age in years and sex were almost always included in the sample metadata. Where HLA class I and class II types were available, the types were taken from metadata supplied by the sample provider, not from assay-based typing. The repertoires were made available in a free public database intended to serve as a resource for research on the immune response to SARS-CoV-2. Samples came from the ongoing ImmuneRACE study (first 160 participants) plus 1,254 subjects from 6 global collaborators. The dataset comprised deeply sampled blood TCRbeta repertoires from subjects exposed to, actively infected with, or recovered from COVID-19.

Overall results and qualifications from the work: Clinical and demographic metadata were provided uncurated, with the amount varying by source and participant.

The germline V end is reduced by 5 bases and the J end by 6 bases; junction bases left unmatched: 12. The CDR3, cysteine through phenylalanine, is 16 amino acids long. The retained sequence is limited to the CDR3, 48 bases, with the frame set at the first base. Taken from the germline V gene (reference sequence), the CDR1 and CDR2 loops are MNHEY and SMNVEV. The immunoSEQ Assay, a bias-controlled multiplex PCR, was used to amplify TCRbeta CDR3 regions from genomic DNA. The study's processing was this. The number of nucleated cells in each sample was estimated from the amplification of reference gene primers within the assay. To quantify the absolute abundance of each unique TCRbeta CDR3 rearrangement, sequence reads were collapsed and filtered. Productive Simpson clonality was computed per sample as the square root of Simpson's diversity index over productive rearrangements. As stored in TCRdb, this immuneACCESS dataset retains in-frame rearrangements with V and J assigned. A fraction of the clones does not appear; measured against another copy, unresolved V genes explain less than half of the discrepancy, and the remainder lacks a known reason. That table supplies the V and J calls and clone size; D and trimming were determined from the DNA. This sample comprises about 360,000 clones, roughly 86% of them detected only once. 2.5% to 3.5% of the sample comes from the top ten.

As regards this clone: Its binding antigen is unknown. Base qualities are missing; no much larger clone stands one base away.

Whole blood was collected in K2EDTA tubes by collaborating institutions according to the institutions' own protocols. Collaborator samples were shipped for TCRbeta analysis as frozen whole blood, isolated PBMCs, or DNA extracted from either sample type. The sequenced material came from peripheral blood. The receptor comes from a human donor in a cohort sampled during active COVID-19. The V gene is TRBV27 and the J gene is TRBJ1-2; 10 middle bases align to TRBD1. The sequenced DNA is TGTGCCAGCAGTCTAAACCGGGACAGGGGTATCCATGGCTACACCTTC. Its protein product is CASSLNRDRGIHGYTF.